Below, 22 T cell receptor beta chains from the same sample are listed, as sequenced in a study of cytotoxic CD8 clonotypes in ibrutinib-treated CLL. Repertoires were generated with immunoSEQ multiplex PCR, while TCRdb's copy carries only in-frame clones and drops some. The table has about 21,000 clones, 70% to 85% seen once. The specimen comprised PBMCs, sampled before ibrutinib treatment. The source of these receptors is a human donor with chronic lymphocytic leukemia.

The V call is TRBV15, the J call TRBJ2-2, with 8 nucleotides matching TRBD1. The V gene end was trimmed by 5 bases and the J gene end by 6 bases; junction bases not matched to a gene: 5. The germline gives CDR1 LNHNV, CDR2 YYDKDF (reference sequence). CDR3 size: 14 residues. CDR3 sequence: CATSADRAAGELFF. CDR3 DNA: TGTGCCACCAGCGCGGACAGGGCTGCCGGGGAGCTGTTTTTT.

The chain recombines TRBV2 with TRBJ2-3; D gene unclear. Trimming took 1 base from V and 3 from J, leaving 5 bases between them. The CDR3 is made up of 13 amino acids. Germline V gives CDR1 SNHLY, CDR2 FYNNEI. CDR3 sequence reads: CASSEGPTDTQYF. DNA for the CDR3: TGTGCCAGCAGTGAAGGTCCGACAGATACGCAGTATTTT.

The chain uses TRBV6-1 and TRBJ2-7; 11 bases are shared with TRBD2. The CDR3 is 15 amino acids. CDR1 is MNHNS, CDR2 SASEGT, per germline. V lost 4 bases and J lost 5; bases outside the gene matches: 7. The CDR3 nucleotides are TGTGCCAGCAGTGCCACTAGCGGGAGTACCAACGAGCAGTACTTC. It translates to CASSATSGSTNEQYF.

The CDR3 DNA follows: TGTGCCAGCAGCTACAGGACAGGCGGATGGGAGACCCAGTACTTC. Protein: CASSYRTGGWETQYF. The chain has TRBV11-2 and TRBJ2-5, with 7 bases matching TRBD1. This CDR3 is 15 amino acids long. CDR1 is SGHAT, CDR2 FQNNGV, per germline. The trim removed 4 bases at V and 5 bases at J, leaving 10 bases unmatched.

This clone was recorded a few times. CDR3 sequence (DNA): TGTGCCAGCAGTTACTCGAGGGGGGTCAAATACGAGCAGTACTTC. This sequence encodes CASSYSRGVKYEQYF. The genes are TRBV6-5 and TRBJ2-7; D is possibly TRBD1 or TRBD2 (6 bases each). There are 15 residues in the CDR3. From germline, CDR1 is MNHEY and CDR2 SVGAGI. Trimming took off 0 bases at V and 4 bases at J, with 13 bases between the two ends.

This chain joins TRBV28 and TRBJ1-1; D is possibly TRBD1 (5 bases). CDR1 MDHEN and CDR2 SYDVKM come from the germline V gene. V lost 3 bases and J 4 bases, leaving 12 bases between the germline ends. CDR3 length: 14 amino acids. In DNA form, the CDR3 reads TGTGCCAGCAGTTTCAGCCGGGGCCGCACTGAAGCTTTCTTT. This translates into CASSFSRGRTEAFF.

The CDR3 loop is CASAGGVQGALSGANVLTF. The DNA of the CDR3 is TGTGCCAGCGCTGGCGGGGTTCAGGGGGCACTCTCTGGGGCCAACGTCCTGACTTTC. The gene calls are TRBV13 and TRBJ2-6; 8 nucleotides agree with TRBD1. J lost 0 bases, V lost 8 bases, and 15 bases had no gene match. The V gene's germline CDR1 is PRHDT and CDR2 FYEKMQ (reference sequence). The CDR3 length is 19 residues.

The V gene is TRBV6-5, the J gene TRBJ2-2, with 12 bases that match TRBD2. With 8 bases clipped from V and 7 bases from J, the junction kept 8 bases outside the gene matches. The CDR3 runs 15 residues. Looked up from germline, CDR1 is MNHEY and CDR2 is SVGAGI. CDR3: CASLRLAGEVGELFF. As DNA, the CDR3 is TGTGCCAGCCTCCGACTAGCGGGAGAGGTCGGGGAGCTGTTTTTT.

The genes are TRBV28 and TRBJ1-3, with D hard to call. The CDR3 contains 14 residues. Per germline, CDR1 MDHEN and CDR2 SYDVKM. Trimming removed 3 bases from V and 2 bases from J, with 8 bases in between. The DNA for the CDR3 is TGTGCCAGCAGTTTGGGAGGGACTGGAAACACCATATATTTT. Encoded protein: CASSLGGTGNTIYF.

The chain is built from TRBV27 and TRBJ2-2, with 7 bases that match TRBD1. The germline V gene encodes CDR1 MNHEY and CDR2 SMNVEV (reference sequence). The CDR3 loop spans 15 amino acids. V shed 5 bases, J shed 4 bases, and the junction held 7 bases outside the gene matches. CDR3 residues: CASSAQTGFTGELFF. In DNA, the CDR3 is TGTGCCAGCAGTGCCCAGACAGGGTTCACCGGGGAGCTGTTTTTT.

V is TRBV7-9 and J is TRBJ1-2, with TRBD1 as a possible D gene (5 bases). Germline CDR1 SEHNR, CDR2 FQNEAQ (reference sequence). The CDR3 has 15 amino acids. V shed 1 base and J shed 3 bases, with 12 bases lying between them. The CDR3 loop is CASSLVGTEHYGYTF. DNA of the CDR3: TGTGCCAGCAGCTTAGTCGGGACCGAGCACTATGGCTACACCTTC.

The chain has TRBV19 and TRBJ1-4; 7 nucleotides match TRBD1. The germline CDR1 and CDR2 sequences are LNHDA and SQIVND (reference sequence). The ends lost 3 bases at V and 0 bases at J; junction bases unmatched: 13. The CDR3 sequence is 19 residues long. The CDR3 region has the DNA TGTGCCAGTAGTATCTTCCTCGGACAGGCAAGCTCAACTAATGAAAAACTGTTTTTT. Protein: CASSIFLGQASSTNEKLFF.

J is TRBJ2-1 and V is TRBV6-4; TRBD1 is a possible D gene (6 bases). CDR1 MRHNA and CDR2 SNTAGT come from the germline V gene. The CDR3 extends over 16 amino acids. Trimming pared 0 bases from V and 7 bases from J, leaving 16 bases between. The CDR3 region is CASSDSPGQGGNEQFF. CDR3 DNA sequence: TGTGCCAGCAGTGACTCCCCCGGACAAGGGGGAAATGAGCAGTTCTTC.

V and J are TRBV27 and TRBJ2-7, with TRBD2 matching 11 bases. In germline, CDR1 is MNHEY, CDR2 SMNVEV (reference sequence). Trimming removed 4 bases from V and 3 bases from J; junction bases left unmatched: 5. The CDR3 has 15 residues. CDR3 loop: CASSSPGLADYEQYF. The CDR3 DNA follows: TGTGCCAGCAGTTCCCCGGGACTAGCGGACTACGAGCAGTACTTC.

The V gene is TRBV6-1, the J gene TRBJ2-5; 11 nucleotides line up with TRBD2. Germline CDR1 reads MNHNS; CDR2 reads SASEGT. CDR3 length equals 15 residues. Unmatched junction bases numbered 4, after V lost 6 bases and J lost 1 base. The CDR3 spells CASRLAGGSQETQYF. In DNA, the CDR3 is TGTGCCAGCAGGTTAGCGGGAGGGTCCCAAGAGACCCAGTACTTC.

This clone was counted a few times. V is TRBV7-9 and J is TRBJ2-2, with TRBD2 matching over 9 bases. V was pared by 0 bases and J by 2 bases, with 7 bases of the junction left unmatched. The CDR3 spans 18 residues. The germline CDR1 and CDR2 sequences are SEHNR and FQNEAQ (reference sequence). The CDR3 sequence is CASSLAIGLAPNTGELFF. DNA of the CDR3: TGTGCCAGCAGCTTAGCCATTGGACTAGCGCCTAACACCGGGGAGCTGTTTTTT.

Only one count was recorded for this clone. The rearrangement links TRBV19 to TRBJ2-3, with 7 bases that match TRBD1. CDR1 LNHDA and CDR2 SQIVND come from the germline V gene (reference sequence). V was pared by 8 bases and J by 6 bases, with 11 bases of the junction left unmatched. This CDR3 is built from 14 residues. The CDR3 protein is CASRYRGTFDTQYF. CDR3 DNA sequence: TGTGCCAGTCGTTACAGGGGAACGTTCGATACGCAGTATTTT.

The chain links TRBV28 to TRBJ2-3, with a tentative D call TRBD2 (5 bases). V was shortened by 2 bases and J by 6 bases, with 15 bases between the two germline ends. There are 15 residues in the CDR3. Germline values: CDR1 MDHEN, CDR2 SYDVKM. The CDR3 DNA follows: TGTGCCAGCAGTTTAGGGGTGCTGAGGGCCGATACGCAGTATTTT. This codes for CASSLGVLRADTQYF.

The genes are TRBV4-1 and TRBJ2-1; perhaps TRBD1 as D (6 bases). The CDR3 has 16 amino acids. The V gene lost 0 bases and the J gene lost 0 bases, with 9 bases spanning the gap. Germline lookup yields CDR1 MGHRA and CDR2 YSYEKL. CDR3 in amino acids: CASSQDSTGSYNEQFF. The DNA of the CDR3 is TGCGCCAGCAGCCAAGATTCGACAGGCTCCTACAATGAGCAGTTCTTC.

The chain combines TRBV9 with TRBJ2-5; 14 nucleotides match TRBD2. Trimming removed 4 bases from V and 3 bases from J; junction bases left unmatched: 8. This CDR3 region has 17 residues. Germline loops: CDR1 SGDLS, CDR2 YYNGEE. The DNA of the CDR3 is TGTGCCAGCAGCCATCAGACTAGCGGGAGGGGTGAAGAGACCCAGTACTTC. Amino acid sequence: CASSHQTSGRGEETQYF.

The gene calls are TRBV28 and TRBJ1-1; no definite D call. Trimming removed 2 bases from V and 1 base from J, with 8 bases in between. Germline loops: CDR1 MDHEN, CDR2 SYDVKM. CDR3 length: 14 residues. CDR3 protein: CASSLPGKNTEAFF. CDR3 coding DNA: TGTGCCAGCAGTTTACCGGGAAAGAACACTGAAGCTTTCTTT.

The chain is built from TRBV18 and TRBJ2-4; TRBD2 aligns across 9 bases. The CDR3 runs to 18 residues. In germline, CDR1 is KGHSH, CDR2 LQKENI. V lost 3 bases and J lost 8; bases outside the gene matches: 17. CDR3 sequence (DNA): TGTGCCAGCTCACCCTTAGCGGGAGCGGTTGGGGGCCTAGACATTCAGTACTTC. Translation: CASSPLAGAVGGLDIQYF.